The next 24 T cell receptor beta chains were all read from a single sample in a study of T cell repertoires in cytomegalovirus infection. Each CDR3 protein gets one entry after TCRdb re-called the reads with MiXCR. The table includes about 20,000 distinct CDR3 sequences, over 40% detected once. These receptors have no known antigen. Material: CD8+ T cells from cultured PBMCs, obtained from culture after CMV antigen stimulation. The receptors here all came from a human donor in good health (CMV status not recorded). Some clones in this sample may be carry-over from other donors' samples.

This clonotype was counted only a few times. CDR3 region: CSARNWDRGLYGYTF. As DNA, the CDR3 is TGCAGTGCTAGAAACTGGGACAGGGGACTCTATGGCTACACCTTC. V and J are TRBV20-1 and TRBJ1-2, with 10 bases fitting TRBD1. CDR1 and CDR2 from the germline V gene are DFQATT and SNEGSKA (reference sequence). Trimming cost V 2 bases and J 4 bases; bases outside gene matches: 7. There are 15 residues in the CDR3.

This clonotype has only a few counts. The chain carries TRBV7-6 and TRBJ2-4, with D tentatively TRBD1 (5 bases). The CDR3 totals 13 residues. Germline V gene sequence: CDR1 SGHVS, CDR2 FNYEAQ. Trimming shortened V by 5 bases and J by 6 bases, and 11 bases separated the two germline ends. The CDR3 nucleotides read TGTGCCAGCAGCGCCGAAAGGGGAAACATTCAGTACTTC. Encoded protein: CASSAERGNIQYF.

The J gene is TRBJ2-5, the V gene TRBV7-2; 8 positions match TRBD2. The CDR3 loop spans 17 amino acids. CDR1 is SGHTA, CDR2 FQGNSA, per germline. Losses at the gene ends were 2 bases for V and 5 bases for J; bases not matched to a gene: 13. CDR3 sequence (DNA): TGTGCCAGCAGCTTAAGGTCGCGGGAGGTTAAAGGGGAGACCCAGTACTTC. Protein: CASSLRSREVKGETQYF. Using reference TRBV7-2 and TRBJ2-5 for the parts outside the CDR3, the full variable domain is GAGVSQSPSNKVTEKGKDVELRCDPISGHTALYWYRQSLGQGLEFLIYFQGNSAPDKSGLPSDRFSAERTGGSVSTLTIQRTQQEDSAVYLCASSLRSREVKGETQYFGPGTRLLVL.

This clonotype appeared many times. J is TRBJ2-3 and V is TRBV7-2, with 10 bases fitting TRBD2. The CDR3 contains 16 residues. Germline values: CDR1 SGHTA, CDR2 FQGNSA. J gave up 2 bases and V 5 bases, and 7 bases lay outside the gene matches. Here the CDR3 reads CASSLGLAEFTDTQYF. In DNA form, the CDR3 reads TGTGCCAGCAGCCTAGGACTAGCGGAGTTCACAGATACGCAGTATTTT.

The V gene is TRBV12-3 or TRBV12-4, the J gene TRBJ1-6, with 9 bases identical to TRBD1. Germline trimming cut 10 bases from V and 7 bases from J; bases unmatched to any gene: 8. There are 14 residues in the CDR3. The CDR3 sequence is CATTGGNRNSPLHF. The DNA of the CDR3 is TGTGCCACCACAGGGGGCAACCGAAATTCACCCCTCCACTTT.

As regards this clonotype: This may stem from a read error, because a much larger clone lies one nucleotide away. The chain is built from TRBV7-2 and TRBJ1-5, with 7 bases fitting TRBD1. Germline loops: CDR1 SGHTA, CDR2 FQGNSA. The length of the CDR3 is 14 residues. The CDR3: CASSSGQRNQHQHF. The CDR3 DNA follows: TGTGCCAGCAGCTCGGGACAGAGAAATCAGCACCAGCATTTT.

This clonotype appeared many times. The chain is built from TRBV7-2 and TRBJ2-2; tentative D call: TRBD2 (6 bases). Trimming took 1 base from V and 4 from J, leaving 7 bases between them. This CDR3 has 14 residues. CDR1 SGHTA and CDR2 FQGNSA come from the germline V gene. CDR3 bases: TGTGCCAGCAGCTTAGTGACTAGCACCGGGGAGCTGTTTTTT. Its protein is CASSLVTSTGELFF.

This chain joins TRBV14 and TRBJ2-7; D unresolved. The V end was cut by 1 base, the J end by 5 bases, with 6 bases between. Per germline, CDR1 SGHDN and CDR2 FVKESK. This CDR3 has 12 amino acids. The CDR3 is CASSQVRHEQYF. In DNA form, the CDR3 reads TGTGCCAGCAGCCAAGTCAGACACGAGCAGTACTTC.

The genes are TRBV10-2 and TRBJ1-5; D is unresolved. In germline, CDR1 is WSHSY, CDR2 SAAADI. V gave up 3 bases and J gave up 7 bases, with 10 bases separating them. The CDR3 loop spans 13 amino acids. The CDR3 region is CASSDLHGQPQHF. The CDR3 region has the DNA TGCGCCAGCAGTGATCTCCATGGCCAGCCCCAGCATTTT.

Many counts were recorded for this clonotype. The CDR3 here is CAIASRDGEGNEQFF. DNA of the CDR3: TGTGCCATCGCTTCGAGGGATGGCGAGGGGAATGAGCAGTTCTTC. The chain is built from TRBV10-3 and TRBJ2-1; D may be TRBD1 or TRBD2 (5 bases each). This CDR3 region has 15 residues. Germline CDR1 reads ENHRY; CDR2 reads SYGVKD. Deletions cut 8 bases from V and 7 bases from J, with 21 bases between.

A few counts support this clonotype. The V gene is TRBV12-3 or TRBV12-4, the J gene TRBJ1-2, with TRBD1 matching over 7 bases. The CDR3 is 14 residues long. Trimming took 5 bases from V and 0 from J; bases not matched to a gene: 3. DNA for the CDR3: TGTGCCAGCAGTCTAGGGACAGCTAACTATGGCTACACCTTC. Protein: CASSLGTANYGYTF.

This clonotype has a count of ten or more. The CDR3 loop reads CASSYSTQANYGYTF. Here the CDR3 DNA reads TGTGCCAGCAGTTATTCAACACAAGCTAACTATGGCTACACCTTC. J is TRBJ1-2 and V is TRBV6-5; D is undetermined. V was clipped by 3 bases and J by 0 bases, with 11 bases between them. The germline V gene encodes CDR1 MNHEY and CDR2 SVGAGI. CDR3 length equals 15 residues.

The rearrangement uses TRBV5-5 and TRBJ2-1; TRBD1 might be the D (6 bases). From germline, CDR1 is SGHKS and CDR2 YYEKEE (reference sequence). CDR3 length: 15 residues. V was shortened by 2 bases and J by 0 bases, with 9 bases between the two germline ends. CDR3 nucleotide sequence: TGTGCCAGCAGCTTTCAGGGGAACTCCTACAATGAGCAGTTCTTC. Amino acid sequence: CASSFQGNSYNEQFF. Using reference TRBV5-5 and TRBJ2-1 for the parts outside the CDR3, the full variable domain is DAGVTQSPTHLIKTRGQQVTLRCSPISGHKSVSWYQQVLGQGPQFIFQYYEKEERGRGNFPDRFSARQFPNYSSELNVNALLLGDSALYLCASSFQGNSYNEQFFGPGTRLTVL.

The V call is TRBV7-2, the J call TRBJ2-7; 13 bases agree with TRBD2. The CDR3 length is 14 residues. CDR1 is SGHTA, CDR2 FQGNSA, per germline. V lost 4 bases, J lost 7 bases, and 4 bases stayed unmatched. The CDR3 reads CASSSGLAGVEQYF. The CDR3 DNA reads as TGTGCCAGCAGCTCAGGACTAGCGGGGGTAGAGCAGTACTTC.

This clonotype turned up a few times. The gene calls are TRBV4-1 and TRBJ1-2; TRBD1 matches at 7 bases. The J segment lost 6 bases and the V segment lost 2 bases, leaving 9 bases of the junction unmatched. Germline CDR1 and CDR2: MGHRA and YSYEKL. The CDR3 spans 15 residues. CDR3 in DNA: TGCGCCAGCAGCCAACTACAGGGGCAAGAGGATGGCTACACCTTC. As protein: CASSQLQGQEDGYTF.

This clonotype has only one observation. The J gene is TRBJ1-1, the V gene TRBV9; D remains ambiguous. In germline, CDR1 is SGDLS, CDR2 YYNGEE. The CDR3 sequence is 12 residues long. V lost 4 bases and J 4 bases, leaving 8 bases between the germline ends. This chain's CDR3 is CASSRSSTEAFF. CDR3 DNA sequence: TGTGCCAGCAGCCGGAGTAGCACTGAAGCTTTCTTT. The variable domain in full, with the rest retrieved from reference TRBV9 and TRBJ1-1, is DSGVTQTPKHLITATGQRVTLRCSPRSGDLSVYWYQQSLDQGLQFLIQYYNGEERAKGNILERFSAQQFPDLHSELNLSSLELGDSALYFCASSRSSTEAFFGQGTRLTVV.

The chain combines TRBV12-5 with TRBJ2-1; D is tentatively TRBD1 or TRBD2 (5 bases each). The CDR3 covers 15 residues. V was pared by 0 bases and J by 9 bases, with 15 bases between. Germline CDR1 LGHNT, CDR2 FRNRAP. CDR3 sequence (DNA): TGTGCTAGTGGTTTGGTACTATCCGGGGACGGTGAGCAGTTCTTC. It translates to CASGLVLSGDGEQFF.

Of note for this clonotype: One junction end does not reproduce the germline sequence, and a read error may be involved. The CDR3 DNA follows: TGTGCCAGCAGTCCCGGGACAGGCAAACAGCCCCAGCATTTT. It yields the protein CASSPGTGKQPQHF. The V call is TRBV27, the J call TRBJ1-5; TRBD1 matches at 8 bases. The CDR3 extends over 14 amino acids. CDR1 MNHEY and CDR2 SMNVEV come from the germline V gene (reference sequence).

This sequence joins TRBV6-6 and TRBJ2-5; TRBD1 matches at 10 bases. V trimming: 7 bases; J trimming: 2 bases; junction bases outside the gene matches: 7. CDR1 MNHNY and CDR2 SVGAGI come from the germline V gene (reference sequence). The CDR3 extends over 15 amino acids. CDR3 in amino acids: CASNPGQGYQETQYF. CDR3 sequence (DNA): TGTGCCAGCAATCCGGGACAGGGGTATCAAGAGACCCAGTACTTC.

This chain uses TRBV7-9 with TRBJ2-7; tentatively, D is TRBD2 (5 bases). The CDR3 length is 13 residues. Germline V CDR1 and CDR2: SEHNR, FQNEAQ (reference sequence). Trimming took off 3 bases at V and 3 bases at J, with 9 bases between the two ends. The CDR3 DNA is TGTGCCAGCAGCTTTTTAAGCGGCTACGAGCAGTACTTC. Amino acid sequence: CASSFLSGYEQYF.

This clonotype was found once. V is TRBV12-3 or TRBV12-4 and J is TRBJ2-7; tentatively, D is TRBD2 (6 bases). V was clipped by 6 bases and J by 1 base, with 16 bases between them. The CDR3 consists of 15 residues. DNA of the CDR3: TGTGCCAGCAGAAGTCGGGGGAGAGGATCCTACGAGCAGTACTTC. It encodes CASRSRGRGSYEQYF.

The chain has TRBV5-6 and TRBJ1-2; no reliable D call. The V end was cut by 0 bases, the J end by 6 bases, with 15 bases between. Germline CDR1 SGHDT, CDR2 YYEEEE. This CDR3 is 15 amino acids long. The CDR3 coding sequence is TGTGCCAGCAGCTTGGGACCTCTAGTAGGTCATGGCTACACCTTC. Translation gives CASSLGPLVGHGYTF.

V is TRBV7-2 and J is TRBJ2-7; the match to TRBD2 covers 9 bases. V lost 4 bases to trimming and J lost 6 bases; unmatched junction nucleotides: 16. The V gene's germline CDR1 is SGHTA and CDR2 FQGNSA. The length of the CDR3 is 17 residues. The CDR3, as DNA: TGTGCCAGCAGCTCCGGGCCAGGCGGGAGGGCCACGGGCGAGCAGTACTTC. Its protein product is CASSSGPGGRATGEQYF.

The chain couples TRBV7-2 to TRBJ2-6; the D gene is possibly TRBD1 (5 bases). The CDR3 contains 18 residues. V was clipped by 1 base and J by 0 bases, with 13 bases between them. Per the germline V gene, CDR1 is SGHTA and CDR2 is FQGNSA. The CDR3 nucleotides are TGTGCCAGCAGCTTAGTGGGGCAGACCTTCTCTGGGGCCAACGTCCTGACTTTC. The encoded protein is CASSLVGQTFSGANVLTF.